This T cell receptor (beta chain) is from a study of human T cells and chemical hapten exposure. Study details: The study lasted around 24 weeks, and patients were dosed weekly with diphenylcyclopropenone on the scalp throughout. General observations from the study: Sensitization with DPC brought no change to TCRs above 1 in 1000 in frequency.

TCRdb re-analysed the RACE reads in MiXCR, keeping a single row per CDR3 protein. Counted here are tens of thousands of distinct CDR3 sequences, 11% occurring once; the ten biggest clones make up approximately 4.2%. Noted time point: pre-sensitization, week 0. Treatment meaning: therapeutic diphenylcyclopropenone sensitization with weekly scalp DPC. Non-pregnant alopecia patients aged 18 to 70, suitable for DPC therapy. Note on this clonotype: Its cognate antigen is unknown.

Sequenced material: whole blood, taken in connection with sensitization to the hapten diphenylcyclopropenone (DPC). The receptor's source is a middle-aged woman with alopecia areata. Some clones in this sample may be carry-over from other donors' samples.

In DNA, the CDR3 is TGTGCCAGCAGCTTAACGAGGCCCCGGAGCACTGAAGCTTTCTTT. Protein sequence: CASSLTRPRSTEAFF. The gene calls are TRBV7-3 and TRBJ1-1; D ambiguous. This CDR3 comprises 15 residues. Trimming removed 0 bases at V and 4 bases at J, with 12 bases between. The V gene's germline CDR1 is SGHTA and CDR2 FQGTGA.